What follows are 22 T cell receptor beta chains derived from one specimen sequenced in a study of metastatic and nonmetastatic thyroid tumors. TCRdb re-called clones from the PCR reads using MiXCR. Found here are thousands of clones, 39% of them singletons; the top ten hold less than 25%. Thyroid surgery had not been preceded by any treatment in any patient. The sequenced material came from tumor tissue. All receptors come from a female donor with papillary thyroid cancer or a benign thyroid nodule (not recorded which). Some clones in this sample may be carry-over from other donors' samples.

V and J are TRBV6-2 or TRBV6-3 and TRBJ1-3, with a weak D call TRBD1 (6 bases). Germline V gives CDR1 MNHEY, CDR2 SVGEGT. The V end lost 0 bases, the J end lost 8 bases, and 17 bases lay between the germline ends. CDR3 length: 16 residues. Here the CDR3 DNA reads TGTGCCAGCAGTTACTCCAACAGGGTAGGGGAGGACACCATATATTTT. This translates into CASSYSNRVGEDTIYF.

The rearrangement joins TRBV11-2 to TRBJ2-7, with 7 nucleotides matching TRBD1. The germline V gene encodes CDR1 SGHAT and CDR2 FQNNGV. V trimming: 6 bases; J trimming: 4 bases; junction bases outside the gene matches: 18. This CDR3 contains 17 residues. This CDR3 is CASRLRVTGEGAYEQYF. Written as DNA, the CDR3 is TGTGCCAGCAGATTAAGGGTAACAGGGGAAGGGGCTTACGAGCAGTACTTC.

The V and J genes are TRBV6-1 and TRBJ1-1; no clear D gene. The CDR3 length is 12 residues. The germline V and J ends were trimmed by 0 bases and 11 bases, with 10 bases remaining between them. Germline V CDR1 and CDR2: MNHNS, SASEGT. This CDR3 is CASSEAPSSAFF. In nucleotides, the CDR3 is TGTGCCAGCAGTGAAGCCCCCTCATCGGCTTTCTTT.

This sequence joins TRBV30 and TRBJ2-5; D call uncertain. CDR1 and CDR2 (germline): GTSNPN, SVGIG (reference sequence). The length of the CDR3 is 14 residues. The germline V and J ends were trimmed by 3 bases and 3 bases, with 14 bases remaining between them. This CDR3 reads CAWSHYPQEETQYF. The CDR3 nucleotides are TGTGCCTGGAGCCATTATCCCCAAGAAGAGACCCAGTACTTC.

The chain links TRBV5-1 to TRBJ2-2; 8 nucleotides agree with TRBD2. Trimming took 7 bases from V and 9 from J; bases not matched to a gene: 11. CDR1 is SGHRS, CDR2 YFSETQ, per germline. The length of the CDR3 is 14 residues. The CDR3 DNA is TGCGCCAGCGCCCCTACTAGCGGCCCCTGGGAGCTGTTTTTT. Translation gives CASAPTSGPWELFF.

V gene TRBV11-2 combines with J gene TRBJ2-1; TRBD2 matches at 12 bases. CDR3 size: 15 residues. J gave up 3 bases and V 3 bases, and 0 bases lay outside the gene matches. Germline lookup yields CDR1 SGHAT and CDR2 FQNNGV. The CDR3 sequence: CASSLGLAGYNEQFF. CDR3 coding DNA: TGTGCCAGCAGCTTGGGACTAGCGGGCTACAATGAGCAGTTCTTC.

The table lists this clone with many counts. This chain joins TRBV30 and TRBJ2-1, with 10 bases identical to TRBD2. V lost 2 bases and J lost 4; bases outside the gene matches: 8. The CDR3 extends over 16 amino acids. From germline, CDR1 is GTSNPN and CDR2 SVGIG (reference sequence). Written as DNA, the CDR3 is TGTGCCTGGAGTACACTAGCGGGATCTGTTTACAATGAGCAGTTCTTC. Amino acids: CAWSTLAGSVYNEQFF.

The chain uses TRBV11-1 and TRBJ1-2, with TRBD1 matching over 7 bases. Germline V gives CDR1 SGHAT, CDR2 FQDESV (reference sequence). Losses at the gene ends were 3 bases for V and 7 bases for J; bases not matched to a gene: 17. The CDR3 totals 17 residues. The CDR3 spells CASSLSWATGSVSGYTF. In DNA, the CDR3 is TGTGCCAGCAGCTTGTCTTGGGCGACAGGGAGTGTCTCTGGCTACACCTTC. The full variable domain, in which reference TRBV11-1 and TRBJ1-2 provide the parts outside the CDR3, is EAEVAQSPRYKITEKSQAVAFWCDPISGHATLYWYRQILGQGPELLVQFQDESVVDDSQLPKDRFSAERLKGVDSTLKIQPAELGDSAMYLCASSLSWATGSVSGYTFGSGTRLTVV.

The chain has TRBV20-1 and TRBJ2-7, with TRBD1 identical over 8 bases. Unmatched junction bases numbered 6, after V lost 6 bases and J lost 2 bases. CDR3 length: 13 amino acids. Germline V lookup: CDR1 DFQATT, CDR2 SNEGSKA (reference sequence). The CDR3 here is CSASRDRPYEQYF. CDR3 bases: TGCAGTGCCAGCCGGGACAGGCCCTACGAGCAGTACTTC.

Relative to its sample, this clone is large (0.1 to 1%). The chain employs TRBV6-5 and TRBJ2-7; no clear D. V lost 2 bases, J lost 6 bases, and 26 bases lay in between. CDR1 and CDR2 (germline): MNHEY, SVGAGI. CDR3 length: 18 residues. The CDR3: CASSYTGRAASRAFEQYF. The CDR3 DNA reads TGTGCCAGCAGTTACACCGGTAGGGCAGCCAGCAGAGCATTCGAGCAGTACTTC.

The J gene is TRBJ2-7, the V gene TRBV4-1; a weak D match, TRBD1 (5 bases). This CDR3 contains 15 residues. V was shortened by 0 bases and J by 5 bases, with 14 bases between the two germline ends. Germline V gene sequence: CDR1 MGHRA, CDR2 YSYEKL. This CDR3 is CASSQDRPGSDEQYF. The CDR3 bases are TGCGCCAGCAGCCAAGACCGCCCAGGGTCGGACGAGCAGTACTTC.

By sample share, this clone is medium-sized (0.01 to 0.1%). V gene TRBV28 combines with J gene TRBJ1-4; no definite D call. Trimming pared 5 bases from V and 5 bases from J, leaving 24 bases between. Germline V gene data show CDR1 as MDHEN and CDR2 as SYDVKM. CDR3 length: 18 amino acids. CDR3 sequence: CASSPEFVQRTSNEKLFF. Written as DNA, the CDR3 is TGTGCCAGCAGTCCCGAGTTCGTTCAGAGAACCAGCAATGAAAAACTGTTTTTT.

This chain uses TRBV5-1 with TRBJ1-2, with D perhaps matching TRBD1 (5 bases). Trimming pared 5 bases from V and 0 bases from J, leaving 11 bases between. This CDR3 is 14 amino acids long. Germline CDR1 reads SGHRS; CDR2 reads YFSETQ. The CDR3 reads CASSPGFTNYGYTF. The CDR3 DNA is TGCGCCAGCAGTCCAGGGTTTACTAACTATGGCTACACCTTC.

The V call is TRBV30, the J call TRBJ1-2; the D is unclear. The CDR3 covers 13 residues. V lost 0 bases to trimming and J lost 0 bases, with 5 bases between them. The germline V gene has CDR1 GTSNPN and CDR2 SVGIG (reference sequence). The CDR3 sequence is CAWSVEANYGYTF. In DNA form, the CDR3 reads TGTGCCTGGAGTGTTGAGGCTAACTATGGCTACACCTTC. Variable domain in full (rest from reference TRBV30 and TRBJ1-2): SQTIHQWPATLVQPVGSPLSLECTVEGTSNPNLYWYRQAAGRGLQLLFYSVGIGQISSEVPQNLSASRPQDRQFILSSKKLLLSDSGFYLCAWSVEANYGYTFGSGTRLTVV.

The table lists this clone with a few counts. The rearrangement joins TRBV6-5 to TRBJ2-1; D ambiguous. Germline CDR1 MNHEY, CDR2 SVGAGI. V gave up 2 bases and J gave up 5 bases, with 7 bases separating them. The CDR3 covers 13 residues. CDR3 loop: CASSYGRNNEQFF. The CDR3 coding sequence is TGTGCCAGCAGTTACGGCAGGAACAATGAGCAGTTCTTC.

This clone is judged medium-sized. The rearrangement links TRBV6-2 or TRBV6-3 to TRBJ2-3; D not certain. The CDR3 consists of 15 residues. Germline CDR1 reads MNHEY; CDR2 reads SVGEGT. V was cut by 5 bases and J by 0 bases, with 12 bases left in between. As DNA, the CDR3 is TGTGCCAGCAGTCCCCGACTTACTAGCACAGATACGCAGTATTTT. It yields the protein CASSPRLTSTDTQYF.

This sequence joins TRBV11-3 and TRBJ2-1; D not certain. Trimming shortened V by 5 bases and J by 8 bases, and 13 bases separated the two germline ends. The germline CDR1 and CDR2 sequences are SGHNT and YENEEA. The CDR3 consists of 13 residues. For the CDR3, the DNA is TGTGCCAGCAGCCCCCAGGTAGGCGATGAGCAGTTCTTC. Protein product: CASSPQVGDEQFF.

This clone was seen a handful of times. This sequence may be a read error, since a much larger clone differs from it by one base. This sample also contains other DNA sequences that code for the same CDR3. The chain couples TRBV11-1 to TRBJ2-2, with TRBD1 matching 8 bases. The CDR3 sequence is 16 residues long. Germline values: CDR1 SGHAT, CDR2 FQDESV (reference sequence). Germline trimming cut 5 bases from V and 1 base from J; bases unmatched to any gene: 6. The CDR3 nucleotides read TGTGCCAGCAGCCCCGGGACAGGTGGGAACACCGGGGAGCTGTTTTTT. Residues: CASSPGTGGNTGELFF. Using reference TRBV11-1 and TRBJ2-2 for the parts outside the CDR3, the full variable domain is EAEVAQSPRYKITEKSQAVAFWCDPISGHATLYWYRQILGQGPELLVQFQDESVVDDSQLPKDRFSAERLKGVDSTLKIQPAELGDSAMYLCASSPGTGGNTGELFFGEGSRLTVL.

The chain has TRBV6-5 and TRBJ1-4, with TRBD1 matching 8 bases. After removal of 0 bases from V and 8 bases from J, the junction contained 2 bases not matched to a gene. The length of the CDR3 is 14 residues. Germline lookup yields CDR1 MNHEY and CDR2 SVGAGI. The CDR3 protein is CASSYSGQGEKLFF. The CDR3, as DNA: TGTGCCAGCAGTTACTCCGGACAGGGAGAAAAACTGTTTTTT.

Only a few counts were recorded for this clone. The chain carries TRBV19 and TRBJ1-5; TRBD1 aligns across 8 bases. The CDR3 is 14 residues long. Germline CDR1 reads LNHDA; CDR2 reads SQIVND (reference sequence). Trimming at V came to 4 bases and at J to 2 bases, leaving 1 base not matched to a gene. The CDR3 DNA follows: TGTGCCAGTAGTACGACAGGGGGCAATCAGCCCCAGCATTTT. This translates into CASSTTGGNQPQHF.

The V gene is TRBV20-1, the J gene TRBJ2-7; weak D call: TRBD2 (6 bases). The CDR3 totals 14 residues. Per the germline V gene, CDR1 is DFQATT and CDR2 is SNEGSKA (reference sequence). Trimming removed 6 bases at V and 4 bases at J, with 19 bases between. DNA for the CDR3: TGCAGTGCCCGGAGGGGAGATAGCAGGTACGAGCAGTACTTC. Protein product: CSARRGDSRYEQYF.

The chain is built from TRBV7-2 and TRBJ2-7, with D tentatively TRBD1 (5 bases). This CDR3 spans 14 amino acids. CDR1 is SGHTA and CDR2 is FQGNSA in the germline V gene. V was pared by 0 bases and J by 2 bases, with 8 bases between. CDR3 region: CASSLAGVTYEQYF. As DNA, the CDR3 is TGTGCCAGCAGCTTAGCAGGGGTAACCTACGAGCAGTACTTC. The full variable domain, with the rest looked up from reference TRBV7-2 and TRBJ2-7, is GAGVSQSPSNKVTEKGKDVELRCDPISGHTALYWYRQSLGQGLEFLIYFQGNSAPDKSGLPSDRFSAERTGGSVSTLTIQRTQQEDSAVYLCASSLAGVTYEQYFGPGTRLTVT.